This TCR beta chain was recorded in a study of cytomegalovirus exposure and HLA in healthy donors. Study in general: HLA-typed donors were the source of 80 million to 90 million unique TCRs, which an early data release held.

The ends were cut back, 2 bases at V and 1 base at J, with 14 bases in the middle. The germline gives CDR1 MNHEY, CDR2 SVGAGI. The CDR3 length is 16 residues. It was with 60 Vbeta and 13 Jbeta primers that the PCR ran. The data were produced by immunoSEQ multiplex PCR, yet TCRdb's version contains in-frame clones alone and is incomplete. This sample contains 150,000 to 200,000 clones. Broader study findings: Solely CMV serostatus was available to characterize immune exposure. Sequencing likely generated an artifact that appeared as a cluster of highly shared sequence variants.

Notes on this clone: Its antigen is unknown.

The gene calls are TRBV6-5 and TRBJ1-1; D ambiguous. Sequenced material: PBMCs. This receptor was taken from a woman between 18 and 29 years old in good health and CMV-seropositive. In DNA, the CDR3 is TGTGCCAGCAGTTACGCCAGGCCGACCAGGAACACTGAAGCTTTCTTT. It encodes CASSYARPTRNTEAFF.